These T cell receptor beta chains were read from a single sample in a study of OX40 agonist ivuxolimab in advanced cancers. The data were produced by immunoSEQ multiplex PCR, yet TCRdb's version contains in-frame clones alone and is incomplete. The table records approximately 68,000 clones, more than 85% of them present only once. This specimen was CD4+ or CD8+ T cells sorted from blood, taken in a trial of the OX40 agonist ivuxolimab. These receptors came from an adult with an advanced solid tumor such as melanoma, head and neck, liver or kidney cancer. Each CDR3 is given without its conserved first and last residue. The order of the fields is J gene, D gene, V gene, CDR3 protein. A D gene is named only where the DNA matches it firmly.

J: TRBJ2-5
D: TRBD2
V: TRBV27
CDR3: ASSLLAGEVQETQY

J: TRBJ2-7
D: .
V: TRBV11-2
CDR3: ASSLLRGAHEQY

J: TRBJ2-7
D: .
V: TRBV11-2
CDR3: ASLKGHYEQY

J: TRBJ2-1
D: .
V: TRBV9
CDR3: ASSVTGAGKRDNEQF

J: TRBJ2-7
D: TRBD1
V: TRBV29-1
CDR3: SGWTGGYEQY

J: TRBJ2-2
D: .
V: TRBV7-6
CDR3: ASSLAGGTGELF

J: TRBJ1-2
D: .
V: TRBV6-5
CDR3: ASSYSRSDGYGYT

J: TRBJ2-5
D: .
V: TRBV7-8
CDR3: ASSLLGGGPETQY

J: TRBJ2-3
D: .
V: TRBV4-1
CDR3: ASSQTLAGGWGTDTQY

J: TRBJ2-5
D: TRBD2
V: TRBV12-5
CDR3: ASGPREAQETQY

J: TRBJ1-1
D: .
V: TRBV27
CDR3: ASSLQGNPNTEAF

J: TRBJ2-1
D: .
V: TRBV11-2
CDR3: ASSLEPENSYNEQF

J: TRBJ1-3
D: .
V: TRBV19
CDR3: ASTLDNSGNTIY

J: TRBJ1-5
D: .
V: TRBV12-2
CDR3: ASRLVQPQH

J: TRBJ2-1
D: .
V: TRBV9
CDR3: ASRGDSHYNEQF

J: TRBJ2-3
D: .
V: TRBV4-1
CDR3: ASSQAEAHTTDTQY

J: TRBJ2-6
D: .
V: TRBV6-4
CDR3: ASSDNSGANVLT

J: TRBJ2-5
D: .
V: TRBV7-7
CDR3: ASSLRRPGQETQY

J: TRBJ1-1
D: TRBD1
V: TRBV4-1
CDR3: ASSRQGGTEAF

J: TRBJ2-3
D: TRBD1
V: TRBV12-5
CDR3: ASGFGQGVDTQY

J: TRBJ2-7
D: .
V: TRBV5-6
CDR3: ASSLRQDPYEQY

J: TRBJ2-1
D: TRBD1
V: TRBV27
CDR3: ASIPGGVRNEQF

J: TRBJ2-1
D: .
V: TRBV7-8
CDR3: ASSSYLSRAQF

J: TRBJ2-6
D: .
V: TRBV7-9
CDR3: ASSLASGANVLT

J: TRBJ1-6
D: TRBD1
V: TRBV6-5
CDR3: ASRRNRGLDSPLH

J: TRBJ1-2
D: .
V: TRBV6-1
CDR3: ASSESPGIFYGYT

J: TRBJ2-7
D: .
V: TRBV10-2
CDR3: ASSLASTSYEQY

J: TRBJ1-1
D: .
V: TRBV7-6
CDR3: ASSPVVGANTEAF

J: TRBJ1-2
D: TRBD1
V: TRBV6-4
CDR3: AGFTGGAFGGYT

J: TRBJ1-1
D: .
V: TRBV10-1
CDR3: ASSESFVSTEAF

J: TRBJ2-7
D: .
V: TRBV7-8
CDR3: ASSDSYEQY

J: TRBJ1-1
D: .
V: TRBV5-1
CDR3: ASSLISGTNTEAF

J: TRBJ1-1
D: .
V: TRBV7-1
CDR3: ASSFIIGTPNTEAF

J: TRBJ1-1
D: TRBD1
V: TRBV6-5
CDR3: ASSYLETGGRTEAF

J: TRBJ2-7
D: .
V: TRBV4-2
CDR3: ASSQRGPGSEQY

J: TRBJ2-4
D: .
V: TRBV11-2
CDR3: ASSFGGIQY

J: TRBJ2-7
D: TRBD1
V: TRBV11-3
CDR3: ASSPDRYEQY

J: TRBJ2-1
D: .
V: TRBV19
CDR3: ASSIDRGGTGVNEQF

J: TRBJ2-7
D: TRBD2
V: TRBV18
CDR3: ASSPPVGTTYEQY

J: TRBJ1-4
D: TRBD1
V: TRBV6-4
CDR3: ASSRTGGQEKLF

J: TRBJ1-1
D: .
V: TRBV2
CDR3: ASRPADEGNTEAF

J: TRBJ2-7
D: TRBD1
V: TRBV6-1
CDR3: ASNHRGFAYEQY

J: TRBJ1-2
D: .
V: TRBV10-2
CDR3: ASNNRGGAYGYT

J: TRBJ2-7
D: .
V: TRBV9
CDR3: ASSALSDEQY

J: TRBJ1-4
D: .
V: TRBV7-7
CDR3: ASSLGPVGEKLF

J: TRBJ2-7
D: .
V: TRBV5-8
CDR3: ASSPDRDLRGEQY

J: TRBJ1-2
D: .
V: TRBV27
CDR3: ASSLGGADGYT

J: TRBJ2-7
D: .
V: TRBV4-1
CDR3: ASSHTGSSYEQY

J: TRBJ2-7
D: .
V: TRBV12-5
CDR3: ASGLGNNWGEQY

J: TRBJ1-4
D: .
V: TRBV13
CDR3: ASSSAPPGDEKLF

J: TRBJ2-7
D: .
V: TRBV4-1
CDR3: ASSQVSTDSYEQY

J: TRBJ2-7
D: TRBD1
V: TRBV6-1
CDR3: ASSVRDRVFDEQY